The T cell receptor beta chain under discussion was sequenced for a study of T cell responses to AZD1222 COVID-19 vaccine (dated by TCRdb to the early 2020s). Notes on the research overall: TCR sequencing covered more than 230 trial participants: nearly 210 given two doses of AZD1222 and approximately 26 given two doses of MenACWY control vaccine. Enrollment into the trials was organized by age into subgroups of 18-55, 56-69 and 70-plus years, and those subgroups contained about 160, 30 and 59 TCR-sequenced participants, respectively.

This specimen's time point label, interpreted: baseline before first vaccination. Sample treatment or condition, as interpreted from the label and publication: meningococcal conjugate vaccine given as trial control. The vaccinee samples were drawn from two UK trials, COV001 and COV002, one of which was a single-blind randomized controlled phase 2/3 trial testing AZD1222 (ChAdOx1 nCoV-19) in healthy adults. For TCRbeta chain sequencing, PBMC samples were collected from trial participants at day 0 and at day 28 after the second dose. Note on this clone: Its recognized antigen is unknown. One base away there is no much larger clone; base qualities are not given.

Results and caveats for the whole study, not just this receptor: No day 14 peak-response samples were available, so repertoires were characterized only after the peak T cell response. Conclusions about previously exposed vaccinees were limited because only six AZD1222 recipients were SARS-CoV-2 seropositive at baseline. Participants were mostly white British and included more females than males, and it was suggested by the authors that clonal diversity may have been underestimated. CD4 TCRs associated with the vaccine covered the entire spike protein, and the dominant responses were in regions 160-218 and 743-854. The 56-69-year group was small, and its depth increase did not reach significance, likely because of low power. Reportedly, almost half of the unique spike-specific TCRs recognized epitopes lying outside the regions that are mutated in the B.1.351 and B.1.1.7 variants. After two AZD1222 doses, both the breadth and the depth of spike-specific TCRs were significantly higher than at day 0 and than in MenACWY recipients.

A distance of 13 bases separates the germline ends of V and J, which lose 3 bases and 1 base respectively. The CDR3, from cysteine to phenylalanine, totals 16 residues. Only CDR3 DNA remains: 48 bases, in frame from the first base. CDR1 SGHRS and CDR2 YFSETQ are derived from the germline V gene. The CDR3 regions of human TCRbeta chains were analyzed by immunosequencing. Per the source publication's procedure: TCRs in the repertoires were matched against a reference library of SARS-CoV-2-specific TCRs that had been generated with the MIRA antigen-specificity platform. Breadth meant the fraction of unique TCRs that were SARS-CoV-2-associated, whereas depth meant the fraction of total T cells that were SARS-CoV-2-associated. Using the MIRA data, each spike-specific TCR was assigned both to the spike region to which the TCR was reactive and to a CD4 or CD8 class. Log10-transformed breadth and depth values were compared by one-way ANOVA with Sidak's multiple comparisons tests. The source is immuneACCESS, and TCRdb retained only in-frame sequences with V and J called. Part of the clones is not carried over; for the studies checked, unresolved V genes explain less than half of this, and the remainder is unexplained. That table supplies the V and J calls and clone size; D and trimming were determined from the DNA. A total of about 130,000 clones appear in this sample, about 90% of them only once. Clones ranked in the top ten supply about 19% of the sample.

In this chain, TRBV5-1 is recombined with TRBJ2-2, with no reliable assignment of the D segment. This sequence was found in an adult in good health. Sequenced here: peripheral blood, sampled on day 0 of MenACWY control vaccination. The CDR3 sequence is CASSYEVVGNTGELFF. The bases read TGCGCCAGCAGCTATGAGGTCGTCGGGAACACCGGGGAGCTGTTTTTT.